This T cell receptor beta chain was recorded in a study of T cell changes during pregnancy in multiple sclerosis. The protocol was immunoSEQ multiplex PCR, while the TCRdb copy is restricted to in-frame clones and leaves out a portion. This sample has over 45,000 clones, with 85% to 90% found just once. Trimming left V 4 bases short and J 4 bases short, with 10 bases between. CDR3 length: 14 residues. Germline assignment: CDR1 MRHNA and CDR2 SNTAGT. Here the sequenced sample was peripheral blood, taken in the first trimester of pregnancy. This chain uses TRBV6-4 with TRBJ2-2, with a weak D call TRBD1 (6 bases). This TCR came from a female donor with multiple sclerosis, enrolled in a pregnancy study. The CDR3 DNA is TGTGCCAGCAGTGTTGAAGGGGGCACCGGGGAGCTGTTTTTT. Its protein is CASSVEGGTGELFF.